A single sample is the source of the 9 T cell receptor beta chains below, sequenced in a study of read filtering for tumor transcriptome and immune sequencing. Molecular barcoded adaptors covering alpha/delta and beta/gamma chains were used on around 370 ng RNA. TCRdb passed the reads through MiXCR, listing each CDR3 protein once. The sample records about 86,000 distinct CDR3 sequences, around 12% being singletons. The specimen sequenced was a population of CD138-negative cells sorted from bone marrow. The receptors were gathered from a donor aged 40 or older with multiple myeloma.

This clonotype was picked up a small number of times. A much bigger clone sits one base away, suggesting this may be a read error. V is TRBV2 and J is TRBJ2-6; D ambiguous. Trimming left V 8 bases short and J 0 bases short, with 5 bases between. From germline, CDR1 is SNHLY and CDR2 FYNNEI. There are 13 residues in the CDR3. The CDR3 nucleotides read TGTGCCAGCGGTGGCTCTGGGGCCAACGTCCTGACTTTC. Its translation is CASGGSGANVLTF.

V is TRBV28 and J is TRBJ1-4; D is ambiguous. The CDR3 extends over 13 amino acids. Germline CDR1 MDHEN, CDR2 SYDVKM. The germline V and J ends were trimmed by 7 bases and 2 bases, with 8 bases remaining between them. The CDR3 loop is CASIRGTNEKLFF. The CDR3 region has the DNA TGTGCCAGCATACGTGGGACTAATGAAAAACTGTTTTTT.

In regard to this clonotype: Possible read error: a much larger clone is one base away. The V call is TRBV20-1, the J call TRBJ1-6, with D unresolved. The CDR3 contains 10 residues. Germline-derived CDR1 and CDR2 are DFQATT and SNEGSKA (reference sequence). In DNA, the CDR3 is TGCAGTGCTAGCCGGGGTCGGGGATTCTTT. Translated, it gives CSASRGRGFF.

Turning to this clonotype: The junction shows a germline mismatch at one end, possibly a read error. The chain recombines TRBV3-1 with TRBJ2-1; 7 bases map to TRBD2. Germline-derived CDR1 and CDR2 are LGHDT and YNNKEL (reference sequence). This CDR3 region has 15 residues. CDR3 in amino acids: CASSVEGRDYNERLF. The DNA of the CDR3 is TGTGCCAGCAGCGTCGAGGGTAGGGACTACAATGAGCGGCTCTTC.

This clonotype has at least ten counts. As DNA, the CDR3 is TGTGCCAGCAGCCGAGCCGGGGGAAGCACAGATACGCAGTATTTT. Translating it yields CASSRAGGSTDTQYF. The rearrangement uses TRBV6-5 and TRBJ2-3; D is possibly TRBD2 (6 bases). This CDR3 is 15 amino acids long. CDR1 and CDR2 (germline): MNHEY, SVGAGI. Trimming pared 6 bases from V and 0 bases from J, leaving 13 bases between.

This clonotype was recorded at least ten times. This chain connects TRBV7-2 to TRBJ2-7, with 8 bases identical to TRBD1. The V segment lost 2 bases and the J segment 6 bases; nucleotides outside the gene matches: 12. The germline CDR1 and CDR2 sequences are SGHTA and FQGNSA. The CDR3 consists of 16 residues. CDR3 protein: CASSLTVGRGRGEQYF. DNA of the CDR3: TGTGCCAGCAGCTTAACGGTGGGCAGGGGGCGCGGCGAGCAGTACTTC.

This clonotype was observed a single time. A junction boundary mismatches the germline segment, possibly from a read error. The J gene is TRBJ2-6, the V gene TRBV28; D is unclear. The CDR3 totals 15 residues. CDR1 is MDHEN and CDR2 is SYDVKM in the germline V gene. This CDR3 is CTSSNPEAGANVLTF. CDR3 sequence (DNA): TGTACCAGCAGTAATCCCGAGGCCGGGGCCAACGTCCTGACTTTC.

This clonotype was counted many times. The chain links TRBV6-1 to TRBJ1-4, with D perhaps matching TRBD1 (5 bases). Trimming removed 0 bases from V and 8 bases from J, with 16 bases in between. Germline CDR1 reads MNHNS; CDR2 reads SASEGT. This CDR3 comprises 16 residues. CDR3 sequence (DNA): TGTGCCAGCAGTGAAGCGCGTCTCCGAGACAGAGAAAAACTGTTTTTT. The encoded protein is CASSEARLRDREKLFF.

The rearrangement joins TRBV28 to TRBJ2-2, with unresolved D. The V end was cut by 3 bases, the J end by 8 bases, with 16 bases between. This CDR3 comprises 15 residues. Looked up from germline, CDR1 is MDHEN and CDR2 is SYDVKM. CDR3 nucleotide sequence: TGTGCCAGCAGTTTCCTTGCGGTCACGCGGGGGGAGCTGTTTTTT. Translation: CASSFLAVTRGELFF. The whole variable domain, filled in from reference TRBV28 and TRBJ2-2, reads DVKVTQSSRYLVKRTGEKVFLECVQDMDHENMFWYRQDPGLGLRLIYFSYDVKMKEKGDIPEGYSVSREKKERFSLILESASTNQTSMYLCASSFLAVTRGELFFGEGSRLTVL.